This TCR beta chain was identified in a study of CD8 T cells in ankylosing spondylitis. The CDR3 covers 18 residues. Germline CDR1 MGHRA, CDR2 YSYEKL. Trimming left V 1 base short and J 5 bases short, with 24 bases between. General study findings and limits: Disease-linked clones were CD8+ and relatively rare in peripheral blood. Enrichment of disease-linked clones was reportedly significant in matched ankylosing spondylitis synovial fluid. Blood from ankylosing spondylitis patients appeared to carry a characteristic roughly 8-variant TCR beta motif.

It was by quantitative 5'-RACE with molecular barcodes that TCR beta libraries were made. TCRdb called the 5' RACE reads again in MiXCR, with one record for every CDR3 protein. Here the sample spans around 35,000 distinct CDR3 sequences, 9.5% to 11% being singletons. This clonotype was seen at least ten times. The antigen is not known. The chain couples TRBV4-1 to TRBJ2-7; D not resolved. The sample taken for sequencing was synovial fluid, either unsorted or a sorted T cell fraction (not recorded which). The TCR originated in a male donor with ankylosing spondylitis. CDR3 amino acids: CASSQGWVWHHPTHEQYF. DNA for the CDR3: TGCGCCAGCAGCCAAGGATGGGTCTGGCACCATCCTACCCACGAGCAGTACTTC.